Below are 31 T cell receptor beta chains sequenced from a single sample in a study of blood T cell repertoires in COVID-19. Clones were read by immunoSEQ multiplex PCR, and TCRdb kept only the in-frame ones, dropping some. The repertoire consists of roughly 230,000 clones, with 80% to 85% occurring once and the leading ten covering 3.4%. Sequenced material: PBMCs or T cells enriched from blood (not recorded which). The origin of the receptors is a man aged 45-60 years who had recovered from COVID-19.

The chain carries TRBV15 and TRBJ1-3; D not resolved. The CDR3 is made up of 16 amino acids. V was cut by 0 bases and J by 5 bases, with 14 bases left in between. Germline V lookup: CDR1 LNHNV, CDR2 YYDKDF (reference sequence). The CDR3 loop reads CATSRDYISYRNTIYF. The DNA of the CDR3 is TGTGCCACCAGCAGAGATTACATTTCATATAGAAACACCATATATTTT.

The chain carries TRBV5-6 and TRBJ2-1, with 9 bases fitting TRBD2. The CDR3 runs to 15 residues. CDR1 is SGHDT, CDR2 YYEEEE, per germline. The V segment lost 1 base and the J segment 7 bases; nucleotides outside the gene matches: 6. CDR3 bases: TGTGCCAGCAGCTTGCCAGCGGGAGGAGGGAATGAGCAGTTCTTC. It yields the protein CASSLPAGGGNEQFF.

V gene TRBV7-2 combines with J gene TRBJ1-3; D possibly corresponds to TRBD1 (5 bases). Germline V gives CDR1 SGHTA, CDR2 FQGNSA. The V end was cut by 6 bases, the J end by 4 bases, with 13 bases between. The CDR3 contains 14 residues. CDR3 in amino acids: CASRGGWSGNTIYF. In DNA, the CDR3 is TGTGCCAGCAGGGGGGGATGGTCCGGAAACACCATATATTTT.

The chain has TRBV29-1 and TRBJ2-5; D possibly corresponds to TRBD2 (5 bases). The CDR3 extends over 13 amino acids. Per the germline V gene, CDR1 is SQVTM and CDR2 is ANQGSEA. Trimming removed 5 bases at V and 5 bases at J, with 15 bases between. In nucleotides, the CDR3 is TGCAGCGTTCGTTCCAGCGGTAGGGAGACCCAGTACTTC. Amino acid sequence: CSVRSSGRETQYF. Complete variable domain (other parts from reference TRBV29-1 and TRBJ2-5): SAVISQKPSRDICQRGTSLTIQCQVDSQVTMMFWYRQQPGQSLTLIATANQGSEATYESGFVIDKFPISRPNLTFSTLTVSNMSPEDSSIYLCSVRSSGRETQYFGPGTRLLVL.

The rearrangement joins TRBV6-5 to TRBJ1-1, with D maybe TRBD1 (5 bases). This CDR3 has 13 residues. Looked up from germline, CDR1 is MNHEY and CDR2 is SVGAGI. V shed 6 bases and J shed 4 bases, with 12 bases lying between them. The CDR3, as DNA: TGTGCCAGCAGGGGGGAGGGGAGCACTGAAGCTTTCTTT. Residues: CASRGEGSTEAFF.

The CDR3, as DNA: TGTGCCAGCAGCGCCAGCCCCTCGGGTTTCCACGAGCAGTACTTC. Amino acid sequence: CASSASPSGFHEQYF. J is TRBJ2-7 and V is TRBV7-6; D not certain. This CDR3 spans 15 amino acids. V lost 5 bases and J 5 bases, leaving 19 bases between the germline ends. Germline CDR1 is SGHVS and CDR2 is FNYEAQ.

This chain joins TRBV5-5 and TRBJ2-7; weak D call: TRBD2 (5 bases). Deletions cut 4 bases from V and 3 bases from J, with 20 bases between. The CDR3 has 16 residues. Germline lookup yields CDR1 SGHKS and CDR2 YYEKEE (reference sequence). CDR3: CASSPRARLTDYEQYF. CDR3 nucleotides: TGTGCCAGCAGCCCGAGGGCCCGCCTAACCGACTACGAGCAGTACTTC.

V usage is TRBV30 and J usage is TRBJ2-7; TRBD2 might be the D (7 bases). The V end was cut by 0 bases, the J end by 3 bases, with 15 bases between. The CDR3 runs 15 residues. Germline CDR1 reads GTSNPN; CDR2 reads SVGIG (reference sequence). Written as DNA, the CDR3 is TGTGCCTGGAGTGTGGGGGGGCTGGGCGGCTACGAGCAGTACTTC. Protein sequence: CAWSVGGLGGYEQYF.

The chain links TRBV5-5 to TRBJ1-1; no firm D call. This CDR3 contains 14 residues. V shed 5 bases and J shed 9 bases, with 20 bases lying between them. The V gene's germline CDR1 is SGHKS and CDR2 YYEKEE (reference sequence). For the CDR3, the DNA is TGTGCCAGCAGAACGCCTGGTGGCCCGGGGAAAGCTTTCTTT. As protein: CASRTPGGPGKAFF.

The genes are TRBV19 and TRBJ1-5; TRBD1 matches at 8 bases. Trimming removed 3 bases from V and 5 bases from J; junction bases left unmatched: 3. The CDR3 runs 14 residues. CDR1 and CDR2 (germline): LNHDA, SQIVND (reference sequence). The CDR3: CASSIRDRYQPQHF. In nucleotides, the CDR3 is TGTGCCAGTAGTATTAGGGACAGGTATCAGCCCCAGCATTTT.

The V call is TRBV27, the J call TRBJ2-2, with D perhaps TRBD2 (6 bases). Trimming took off 4 bases at V and 6 bases at J, with 24 bases between the two ends. Germline CDR1 is MNHEY and CDR2 is SMNVEV (reference sequence). The CDR3 is 18 amino acids. The chain's CDR3 is CASSSYRGLGRQAGELFF. CDR3 bases: TGTGCCAGCAGTTCATACCGGGGACTTGGGCGTCAGGCCGGGGAGCTGTTTTTT.

The chain carries TRBV30 and TRBJ1-4; 9 bases fit TRBD1. V shed 4 bases and J 0 bases; nucleotides not matched to a gene: 9. The CDR3 consists of 17 residues. Germline CDR1 reads GTSNPN; CDR2 reads SVGIG (reference sequence). The CDR3 spells CAWKLDRGPPTNEKLFF. CDR3 in DNA: TGTGCCTGGAAGTTGGACAGGGGCCCACCAACTAATGAAAAACTGTTTTTT.

This clone was seen a handful of times. The chain carries TRBV7-8 and TRBJ1-2, with D possibly being TRBD1 (5 bases). Germline V gene lookup returns CDR1 SGHVS and CDR2 FQNEAQ. V gave up 5 bases and J gave up 4 bases, with 17 bases separating them. CDR3 size: 15 residues. CDR3 coding DNA: TGTGCCAGCAGCCTCAGGGAAGGGGAGGTCTATGGCTACACCTTC. Its protein product is CASSLREGEVYGYTF.

The chain uses TRBV11-3 and TRBJ1-2; possible D gene TRBD1, 6 bases. Germline V gene lookup returns CDR1 SGHNT and CDR2 YENEEA. CDR3 length: 14 residues. V was cut by 5 bases and J by 4 bases, with 14 bases left in between. CDR3 coding DNA: TGTGCCAGCAGCCCCCAGGCAGGGGTCTATGGCTACACCTTC. Translating it yields CASSPQAGVYGYTF.

This chain joins TRBV7-2 and TRBJ2-3; tentative D call: TRBD2 (6 bases). The germline gives CDR1 SGHTA, CDR2 FQGNSA. V lost 5 bases to trimming and J lost 2 bases, with 20 bases between them. This CDR3 comprises 17 residues. The CDR3 region has the DNA TGTGCCAGCAGCCCCAAACAGCGGGCCCGGGACACAGATACGCAGTATTTT. This sequence encodes CASSPKQRARDTDTQYF.

The chain joins TRBV12-3 or TRBV12-4 to TRBJ2-7; 7 bases align to TRBD1. This CDR3 comprises 13 residues. V was pared by 5 bases and J by 6 bases, with 7 bases of the junction left unmatched. This CDR3 is CASSQLGGGEQYF. In DNA form, the CDR3 reads TGTGCCAGCAGTCAACTAGGGGGCGGCGAGCAGTACTTC.

This clone was seen more than once but under ten times. This chain uses TRBV5-1 with TRBJ2-7; 8 nucleotides match TRBD2. This CDR3 spans 15 amino acids. Looked up from germline, CDR1 is SGHRS and CDR2 is YFSETQ. V shed 3 bases, J shed 2 bases, and the junction held 7 bases outside the gene matches. CDR3 nucleotides: TGCGCCAGCAGCTCCGGTTTGCGGGAGGCCTACGAGCAGTACTTC. Protein sequence: CASSSGLREAYEQYF.

This clone appeared a single time. The chain has TRBV18 and TRBJ1-2; D is possibly TRBD1 (5 bases). Germline CDR1 reads KGHSH; CDR2 reads LQKENI. The V end was cut by 5 bases, the J end by 1 base, with 11 bases between. The CDR3 contains 14 residues. CDR3: CASSTQGLNYGYTF. As DNA, the CDR3 is TGTGCCAGCTCAACGCAGGGACTTAACTATGGCTACACCTTC. Variable domain in full (rest from reference TRBV18 and TRBJ1-2): NAGVMQNPRHLVRRRGQEARLRCSPMKGHSHVYWYRQLPEEGLKFMVYLQKENIIDESGMPKERFSAEFPKEGPSILRIQQVVRGDSAAYFCASSTQGLNYGYTFGSGTRLTVV.

The chain joins TRBV5-5 to TRBJ1-1, with 7 positions matching TRBD1. The CDR3 extends over 14 amino acids. Germline V lookup: CDR1 SGHKS, CDR2 YYEKEE (reference sequence). J lost 6 bases, V lost 3 bases, and 8 bases had no gene match. CDR3 loop: CASSWRTGSSEAFF. DNA for the CDR3: TGTGCCAGCAGCTGGAGGACAGGAAGCTCTGAAGCTTTCTTT.

The chain carries TRBV19 and TRBJ2-7; D unresolved. Germline CDR1 LNHDA, CDR2 SQIVND (reference sequence). CDR3 length equals 13 residues. Trimming removed 8 bases at V and 0 bases at J, with 11 bases between. For the CDR3, the DNA is TGTGCCAGTGGTACAACGGGCTCCTACGAGCAGTACTTC. As protein: CASGTTGSYEQYF.

The chain has TRBV9 and TRBJ1-1, with D unresolved. Deletions cut 0 bases from V and 0 bases from J, with 9 bases between. CDR3 length: 15 residues. Germline lookup yields CDR1 SGDLS and CDR2 YYNGEE. CDR3 nucleotides: TGTGCCAGCAGCGTAGTAAACGGTATGAACACTGAAGCTTTCTTT. This codes for CASSVVNGMNTEAFF. The entire variable domain, with the rest obtained from reference TRBV9 and TRBJ1-1, is as follows: DSGVTQTPKHLITATGQRVTLRCSPRSGDLSVYWYQQSLDQGLQFLIQYYNGEERAKGNILERFSAQQFPDLHSELNLSSLELGDSALYFCASSVVNGMNTEAFFGQGTRLTVV.

The V and J genes are TRBV7-8 and TRBJ1-6, with 7 bases lining up with TRBD1. Germline loops: CDR1 SGHVS, CDR2 FQNEAQ. The CDR3 length is 16 residues. V trimming: 4 bases; J trimming: 10 bases; junction bases outside the gene matches: 13. CDR3 protein: CASSSTGLGMKSPLHF. CDR3 DNA sequence: TGTGCCAGCAGCTCGACAGGGTTGGGCATGAAGTCACCCCTCCACTTT.

The V gene is TRBV12-5, the J gene TRBJ2-7; tentative D call: TRBD2 (5 bases). Germline values: CDR1 LGHNT, CDR2 FRNRAP. Trimming took off 0 bases at V and 9 bases at J, with 9 bases between the two ends. This CDR3 is built from 12 residues. The CDR3 coding sequence is TGTGCTAGTGGTTTGGTACAGAGCGGGCAGTACTTC. It yields the protein CASGLVQSGQYF.

The rearrangement uses TRBV4-1 and TRBJ1-2; D possibly corresponds to TRBD1 (6 bases). Between the trimmed V and J ends, which lost 1 base and 4 bases, there was a span of 10 bases. The CDR3 is 14 amino acids. CDR1 is MGHRA, CDR2 YSYEKL, per germline. The CDR3 region is CASSQVDRFYGYTF. CDR3 sequence (DNA): TGCGCCAGCAGCCAAGTAGACAGGTTCTATGGCTACACCTTC.

Turning to this clone: One end of the junction varies from germline; a read error may be responsible. The chain links TRBV29-1 to TRBJ1-1; 9 bases fit TRBD1. The CDR3 covers 11 residues. Germline V CDR1 and CDR2: SQVTM, ANQGSEA. The CDR3 DNA is TGCAGCGTTGGGGGGACAGGGCCCGCAAGTTTT. This translates into CSVGGTGPASF.

The V and J genes are TRBV7-9 and TRBJ1-5; D perhaps matches TRBD1 (6 bases). In germline, CDR1 is SEHNR, CDR2 FQNEAQ (reference sequence). The CDR3 runs 15 residues. Between the trimmed V and J ends, which lost 0 bases and 3 bases, there was a span of 9 bases. CDR3 protein: CASSLAGGLNQPQHF. As DNA, the CDR3 is TGTGCCAGCAGCTTAGCTGGGGGCCTCAATCAGCCCCAGCATTTT.

The chain is built from TRBV5-1 and TRBJ2-5; possibly TRBD2 for D (6 bases). The CDR3 contains 14 residues. Trimming took 4 bases from V and 5 from J, leaving 15 bases between them. From germline, CDR1 is SGHRS and CDR2 YFSETQ. The CDR3 DNA reads as TGCGCCAGCAGCGCGGGGACCCTGGGGGAGACCCAGTACTTC. Its translation is CASSAGTLGETQYF.

Only a few counts were recorded for this clone. The J gene is TRBJ1-4, the V gene TRBV28, with unresolved D. This CDR3 comprises 15 residues. Per germline, CDR1 MDHEN and CDR2 SYDVKM. V lost 1 base and J lost 4, with 10 bases in between. Here the CDR3 reads CASSLLRVLNEKLFF. In DNA form, the CDR3 reads TGTGCCAGCAGTTTATTGCGGGTCCTTAATGAAAAACTGTTTTTT. The full variable domain, in which reference TRBV28 and TRBJ1-4 provide the parts outside the CDR3, is DVKVTQSSRYLVKRTGEKVFLECVQDMDHENMFWYRQDPGLGLRLIYFSYDVKMKEKGDIPEGYSVSREKKERFSLILESASTNQTSMYLCASSLLRVLNEKLFFGSGTQLSVL.

This clone appeared once. The V and J genes are TRBV9 and TRBJ1-2, with TRBD1 as a possible D gene (5 bases). Trimming shortened V by 0 bases and J by 4 bases, and 10 bases separated the two germline ends. CDR1 is SGDLS, CDR2 YYNGEE, per germline. This CDR3 has 14 residues. CDR3 coding DNA: TGTGCCAGCAGCGTAGATCGGCAGGGCTATGGCTACACCTTC. This codes for CASSVDRQGYGYTF.

This chain joins TRBV4-3 and TRBJ2-3, with 8 bases lining up with TRBD1. J gave up 2 bases and V 0 bases, and 4 bases lay outside the gene matches. Germline assignment: CDR1 LGHNA and CDR2 YSLEER. CDR3 length: 16 residues. The CDR3 loop is CASSQEATGATDTQYF. In DNA, the CDR3 is TGCGCCAGCAGCCAAGAGGCGACAGGGGCCACAGATACGCAGTATTTT.

This clone was recorded only once. The rearrangement links TRBV4-1 to TRBJ1-2; 7 bases map to TRBD1. Germline V gene lookup returns CDR1 MGHRA and CDR2 YSYEKL. V lost 4 bases, J lost 7 bases, and 15 bases stayed unmatched. The CDR3 covers 16 residues. CDR3 nucleotide sequence: TGCGCCAGCAGCCTTGAAAAAACTACAGGGGCGGGTGGCTACACCTTC. Translating gives CASSLEKTTGAGGYTF.